This T cell receptor (beta chain) was captured by sequencing in a study of blood T cell repertoires in COVID-19. Sequencing was performed with immunoSEQ multiplex PCR; in TCRdb, only in-frame clones are kept and a portion is missing. This repertoire shows about 100,000 clones, roughly 85% found once; its top ten account for about 12%. CDR3 length: 15 residues. CDR1 is LNHDA, CDR2 SQIVND, per germline (reference sequence). The V and J ends lost 5 bases and 6 bases, in that order; junction bases with no gene match: 9. J is TRBJ1-5 and V is TRBV19; TRBD1 agrees at 8 bases. The sequence was obtained from a woman aged 70 to 79 with acute or convalescent COVID-19. The sample consisted of peripheral blood. The CDR3 here is CASSPAGGAGQPQHF. CDR3 DNA sequence: TGTGCCAGTAGTCCGGCAGGGGGCGCAGGTCAGCCCCAGCATTTT.